This T cell receptor (beta chain) is drawn from a study of vaccination and CD4 T cells after COVID-19. Study-level findings and limits: Relatively few convalescent patients were studied; early post-infection timepoints were not included. Nearly all convalescent vaccine-specific clones, 304 of 307, recognized only SARS-CoV-2 spike. A nonsignificant median increase from 21 to 38 SARS-CoV-2-reactive clonotypes was observed.

Details on this clonotype: Its cognate antigen is unknown.

Losses at the gene ends were 3 bases for V and 0 bases for J; bases not matched to a gene: 12. Germline lookup yields CDR1 DFQATT and CDR2 SNEGSKA (reference sequence). This CDR3 is built from 17 residues. The Oncomine TCR Beta short-read assay generated sequence data from the DNA of cultured CD4+ T cells. Genomic DNA was extracted from cultured CD4+ T cells. TCRdb re-analysed the PCR reads in MiXCR, keeping a single row per CDR3 protein. The sample yields roughly 2,700 distinct CDR3 sequences, around a sixth seen once. Treatment specified: approximately 9-day PBMC culture with coronavirus spike peptide pools or control peptides (ViraFEST assay). CD4+ T cells of the unexposed donor were collected before the COVID-19 pandemic (2011-2018).

The sequence came from a human donor in good health. Material: CD4+ T cells from blood, cultured in vitro. The chain links TRBV20-1 to TRBJ2-3, with 7 nucleotides matching TRBD2. The CDR3 coding sequence is TGCAGTGCTAGTCCCGGACTGGGTAGCGGGAGCACAGATACGCAGTATTTT. Amino acids: CSASPGLGSGSTDTQYF.